This is a list of T cell receptor beta chains from one sample in a study of T cell changes during pregnancy in multiple sclerosis. TCRdb's table, derived via immunoSEQ multiplex PCR, lists solely in-frame clones and lacks some. The table has around 43,000 clones, roughly 95% seen once. The starting material was CD8+ T cells from peripheral blood mononuclear cells, obtained after pregnancy. These receptors came from a female donor with multiple sclerosis, enrolled in a pregnancy study. CDR3s include the opening cysteine and the closing phenylalanine or tryptophan. Each record gives: V gene, J gene, clone size, D gene, CDR3 DNA, CDR3 protein. D genes are given only for firm matches. The size field is filled for only some rows; it gives once, few, many or a size class.

TRBV4-2	TRBJ2-5	.	TRBD2	TGTGCCAGCAGCCAAGATCTAGCGGTGCGCGAGACCCAGTACTTC	CASSQDLAVRETQYF
TRBV23-1	TRBJ2-2	.	TRBD1	TGCGCCAGCAGTCAACAGGGACAGAGGAACACCGGGGAGCTGTTTTTT	CASSQQGQRNTGELFF
TRBV7-3	TRBJ2-2	.	.	TGTGCCAGCAGTTCGTCGGGGGACACCGGGGAGCTGTTTTTT	CASSSSGDTGELFF
TRBV5-5	TRBJ2-7	.	.	TGTGCCAGCAGCCTACTTCTCGACAGGATTTTGGTAGAGCAGTACTTC	CASSLLLDRILVEQYF
TRBV27	TRBJ2-5	.	TRBD2	TGTGCCAGCAGTTTATTAGGTGGGGAGGGGACAGAGACCCAGTACTTC	CASSLLGGEGTETQYF
TRBV9	TRBJ1-2	.	.	TGTGCCAGCAGCGTAGGCGGGGGGAACTATGGCTACACCTTC	CASSVGGGNYGYTF
TRBV7-9	TRBJ2-7	.	TRBD1	TGTGCCAGCAGGATCTCCGGGACAGGGGGCTACGAGCAGTACTTC	CASRISGTGGYEQYF
TRBV6-1	TRBJ2-7	.	.	TGTGCCAGCAGTGGACTTTCGAGGACTCTCTTCTACGAGCAGTACTTC	CASSGLSRTLFYEQYF
TRBV7-9	TRBJ1-1	.	.	TGTGCCAGCAGCCCGCTTCGAGAGGTTTCTAAAGCTTTCTTT	CASSPLREVSKAFF
TRBV6-6	TRBJ2-7	.	TRBD2	TGTGCCAGCAGACCCGGGACTAGCGGGGACTCCTACGAGCAGTACTTC	CASRPGTSGDSYEQYF
TRBV14	TRBJ2-5	.	.	TGTGCCAGCAGCCAAAAGGGGGGGCCGAGTCAGACCCAGTACTTC	CASSQKGGPSQTQYF
TRBV29-1	TRBJ2-7	.	.	TGCAGCGTTGAAGTTGCGGGTGCCTACGAGCAGTACTTC	CSVEVAGAYEQYF
TRBV28	TRBJ2-5	.	.	TGTGCCAGCAGTCCTTCAGGGTACGAGACCCAGTACTTC	CASSPSGYETQYF
TRBV7-9	TRBJ2-5	.	TRBD1	TGTGCCAGCAGCTACCTGACAGGGGGCAAGGAGACCCAGTACTTC	CASSYLTGGKETQYF
TRBV6-5	TRBJ2-7	.	TRBD1	TGTGCCAGCAGTTACTCGAGAACAGGGGACTACGAGCAGTACTTC	CASSYSRTGDYEQYF
TRBV4-2	TRBJ1-1	.	.	TGTGCCAGCAGCCAAGAGGCGGGGGGCCCTGAAGCTTTCTTT	CASSQEAGGPEAFF
TRBV2	TRBJ2-7	.	.	TGTGCCAGCCTAGGACAGCCATTCGAGCAGTACTTC	CASLGQPFEQYF
TRBV4-3	TRBJ2-3	.	TRBD2	TGCGCCAGCAGCCAGGAGCGGGGGGGGGCCACAGATACGCAGTATTTT	CASSQERGGATDTQYF
TRBV28	TRBJ2-7	.	TRBD2	TGTGCCAGCAATGACCCGGGGGGCTACGAGCAGTACTTC	CASNDPGGYEQYF
TRBV6-6	TRBJ1-5	.	.	TGTGCCAGCAGTTACTCGGGCGCCACTCAGCCCCAGCATTTT	CASSYSGATQPQHF
TRBV9	TRBJ2-3	.	TRBD2	TGTGCCAGCAGCGTAGGGGCGGGAGTTATGGCAGATACGCAGTATTTT	CASSVGAGVMADTQYF
TRBV27	TRBJ1-6	.	TRBD1	TGTGCCAGCCGTACCGGACAGGGGATGGCTCCCCTCCACTTT	CASRTGQGMAPLHF
TRBV30	TRBJ2-5	.	TRBD2	TGTGCCTGGAGTGAATCTAGCCCGGGACTAGCAGCACCAGAGACCCAGTACTTC	CAWSESSPGLAAPETQYF
TRBV7-2	TRBJ2-7	.	.	TGTGCCAGCAGCCAGAAAGACAGGACCCCCGGCGAGCAGTACTTC	CASSQKDRTPGEQYF
TRBV27	TRBJ2-2	.	.	TGTGCCAGCAGTTTTATGGGGCCCGGGGAGCTGTTTTTT	CASSFMGPGELFF
TRBV5-6	TRBJ2-6	.	.	TGTGCCAGTGAACAGGGTACTGGGGCCAACGTCCTGACTTTC	CASEQGTGANVLTF
TRBV6-4	TRBJ2-2	few	TRBD2	TGTGCCAGCAGTGTCAGCGGGAGCAGCCCCGGGGAGCTGTTTTTT	CASSVSGSSPGELFF
TRBV28	TRBJ2-7	.	TRBD1	TGTGCCAGCAGCATTCCGGGACAGGTCTACGAGCAGTACTTC	CASSIPGQVYEQYF
TRBV5-1	TRBJ1-2	.	.	TGCGCCAGCAGCTCTTGGGGGGGCGCGGAGGGCTACACCTTC	CASSSWGGAEGYTF
TRBV29-1	TRBJ1-2	.	.	TGCAGCGTTGATGTTATGGGAGCTAACTATGGCTACACCTTC	CSVDVMGANYGYTF
TRBV19	TRBJ1-1	.	.	TGTGCCAGTAGTACAAGGGGGTCTAGGGACACTGAAGCTTTCTTT	CASSTRGSRDTEAFF
TRBV6-6	TRBJ2-1	.	.	TGTGCCAGCAGGCGGGCTGGAACGGGCACCTACAATGAGCAGTTCTTC	CASRRAGTGTYNEQFF
TRBV4-3	TRBJ2-5	.	TRBD1	TGCGCCAGCAGCCGTTACAGGGGTCAAGAGACCCAGTACTTC	CASSRYRGQETQYF
TRBV5-4	TRBJ1-1	.	.	TGTGCCAGCAGCGCCCCGGAGAGCCAGATGAACACTGAAGCTTTCTTT	CASSAPESQMNTEAFF
TRBV7-8	TRBJ2-7	.	.	TGTGCCAGCAGCTTAGGTGGGCCCAGTATTCCCTACGAGCAGTACTTC	CASSLGGPSIPYEQYF
TRBV19	TRBJ2-5	.	TRBD2	TGTGCCAGTAGTATAGTGGGGGGGGAGACCCAGTACTTC	CASSIVGGETQYF
TRBV4-1	TRBJ2-2	.	.	TGCGCCAGCAGCCAAGGAGTTGGCGGGGAGCTGTTTTTT	CASSQGVGGELFF
TRBV7-9	TRBJ1-3	.	.	TGTGCCAGCAGAAATTCCGCGCCTAGTTCTGGAAACACCATATATTTT	CASRNSAPSSGNTIYF
TRBV7-6	TRBJ2-7	.	.	TGTGCCAGCAGCTTAGGGGGGCCCCGCTACGAGCAGTACTTC	CASSLGGPRYEQYF
TRBV27	TRBJ2-1	once	TRBD2	TGTGCCAGCAGTTTCCCCGGCCCGGGAGGTGAGCAGTTCTTC	CASSFPGPGGEQFF
TRBV6-4	TRBJ2-5	.	TRBD2	TGTGCCAGCAGTGAAGCGGGGGGGCAAGAGACCCAGTACTTC	CASSEAGGQETQYF
TRBV28	TRBJ1-1	.	TRBD1	TGTGCCAGCAGTTTGACAGGGACGGTCACTGAAGCTTTCTTT	CASSLTGTVTEAFF
TRBV28	TRBJ2-1	.	TRBD2	TGTGCCACCGAAGCGGGAGCTTCTATCTATGAGCAGTTCTTC	CATEAGASIYEQFF
TRBV2	TRBJ2-2	.	.	TGTGCCAGCAGTGAAGGGCAGACAACCGGGGAGCTGTTTTTT	CASSEGQTTGELFF
TRBV6-1	TRBJ2-1	.	TRBD2	TGTGCCTTGGACACTAGCGGGGACAATGAGCAGTTCTTC	CALDTSGDNEQFF
TRBV2	TRBJ2-1	.	.	TGTGCCAGCAGTGGGGAGTACAATGAGCAGTTCTTC	CASSGEYNEQFF
TRBV19	TRBJ1-1	once	.	TGTGCCAGTAATAATGGGGGCCTCACTGAAGCTTTCTTT	CASNNGGLTEAFF
TRBV7-9	TRBJ2-1	.	.	TGTGCCAGCAGCTTAGCGGAGGCCTACAATGAGCAGTTCTTC	CASSLAEAYNEQFF
TRBV7-2	TRBJ1-1	.	.	TGTGCCAGCAGCAATATACAGGTGAACACTGAAGCTTTCTTT	CASSNIQVNTEAFF
TRBV7-6	TRBJ2-1	few	TRBD2	TGTGCCAGCAGCCACGGGGGGGACAATGAGCAGTTCTTC	CASSHGGDNEQFF
TRBV9	TRBJ2-1	once	.	TGTGCCAGCAGCGCCGGGGGAGTCTACTACAATGAGCAGTTCTTC	CASSAGGVYYNEQFF
TRBV13	TRBJ2-7	once	TRBD1	TGTGCCAGCAGCTCGGGACAGGGATCCGAGCAGTACTTC	CASSSGQGSEQYF
TRBV2	TRBJ2-1	.	.	TGTGCCAGCAGTGAAATGGGGAGAATATCGTCCTACAATGAGCAGTTCTTC	CASSEMGRISSYNEQFF
TRBV4-2	TRBJ2-5	.	.	TGTGCCAGCAGCCAAGAGAATTCAGAGTTTAAGACGGGGGAGACCCAGTACTTC	CASSQENSEFKTGETQYF
TRBV2	TRBJ2-1	.	.	TGTGCCACCCTATCTGACAATGAGCAGTTCTTC	CATLSDNEQFF
TRBV27	TRBJ1-1	.	.	TGTGCCAGCAGTCCTGCCGGGTCGTCCGAAGCTTTCTTT	CASSPAGSSEAFF
TRBV9	TRBJ2-1	.	TRBD2	TGTGCCAGCACCCGAGGGGATAGCGGGAACCATGAGCAGTTCTTC	CASTRGDSGNHEQFF
TRBV4-1	TRBJ1-2	.	TRBD1	TGCGCCAGCAGCCGTGGACAGGGGGGGGATGGCTACACCTTC	CASSRGQGGDGYTF
TRBV10-3	TRBJ2-7	.	TRBD1	TGTGCCATCAAAACAGGGGTCGTTGACTACGAGCAGTACTTC	CAIKTGVVDYEQYF
TRBV27	TRBJ1-5	few	.	TGTGCCAGCAGTACACATAGCAATCAGCCCCAGCATTTT	CASSTHSNQPQHF